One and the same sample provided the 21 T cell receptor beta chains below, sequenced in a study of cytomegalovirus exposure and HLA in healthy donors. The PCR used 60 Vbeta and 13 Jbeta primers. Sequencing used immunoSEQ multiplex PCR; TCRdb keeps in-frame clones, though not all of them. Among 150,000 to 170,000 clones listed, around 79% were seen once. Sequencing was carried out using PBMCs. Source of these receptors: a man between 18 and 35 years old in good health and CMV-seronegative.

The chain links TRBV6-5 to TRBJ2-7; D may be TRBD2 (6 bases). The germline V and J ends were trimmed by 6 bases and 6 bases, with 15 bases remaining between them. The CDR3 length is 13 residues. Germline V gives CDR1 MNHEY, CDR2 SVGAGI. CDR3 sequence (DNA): TGTGCCAGCAGCCTCCTCGGGGAGGCCGAGCAGTACTTC. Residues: CASSLLGEAEQYF.

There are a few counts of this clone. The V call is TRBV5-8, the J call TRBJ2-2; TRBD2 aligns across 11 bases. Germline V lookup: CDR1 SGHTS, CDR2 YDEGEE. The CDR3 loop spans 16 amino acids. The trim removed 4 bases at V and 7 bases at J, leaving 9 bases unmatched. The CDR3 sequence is CASSPQLAGVIGELFF. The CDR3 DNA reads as TGTGCCAGCAGCCCGCAACTAGCGGGAGTTATCGGGGAGCTGTTTTTT.

CDR3 bases: TGCGCCAGCAGCTTGGGGCCGGCTAGCGGACAAGAGACCCAGTACTTC. This codes for CASSLGPASGQETQYF. The gene calls are TRBV5-1 and TRBJ2-5; 7 nucleotides agree with TRBD2. Per germline, CDR1 SGHRS and CDR2 YFSETQ. V was pared by 0 bases and J by 2 bases, with 7 bases of the junction left unmatched. The CDR3 totals 16 residues.

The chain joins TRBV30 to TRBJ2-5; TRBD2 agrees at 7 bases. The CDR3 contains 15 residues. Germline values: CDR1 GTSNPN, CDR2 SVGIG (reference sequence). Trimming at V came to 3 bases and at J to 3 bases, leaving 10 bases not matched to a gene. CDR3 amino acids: CAWSIAPSGKETQYF. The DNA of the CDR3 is TGTGCCTGGAGCATCGCACCTAGCGGAAAAGAGACCCAGTACTTC.

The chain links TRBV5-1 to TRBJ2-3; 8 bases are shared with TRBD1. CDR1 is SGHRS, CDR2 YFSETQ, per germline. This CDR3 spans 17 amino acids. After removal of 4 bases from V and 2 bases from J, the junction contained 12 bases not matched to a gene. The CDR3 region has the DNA TGCGCCAGCAGCCCAATTCCGGGACAGGTGACCACAGATACGCAGTATTTT. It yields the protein CASSPIPGQVTTDTQYF.

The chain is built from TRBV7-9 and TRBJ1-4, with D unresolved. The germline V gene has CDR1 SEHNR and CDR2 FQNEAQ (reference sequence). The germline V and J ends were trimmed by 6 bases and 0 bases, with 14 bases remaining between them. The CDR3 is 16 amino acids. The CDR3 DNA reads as TGTGCCAGCAGTCTCGCGAGGGTCACAACTAATGAAAAACTGTTTTTT. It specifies CASSLARVTTNEKLFF. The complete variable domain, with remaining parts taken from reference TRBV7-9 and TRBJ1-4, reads DTGVSQNPRHKITKRGQNVTFRCDPISEHNRLYWYRQTLGQGPEFLTYFQNEAQLEKSRLLSDRFSAERPKGSFSTLEIQRTEQGDSAMYLCASSLARVTTNEKLFFGSGTQLSVL.

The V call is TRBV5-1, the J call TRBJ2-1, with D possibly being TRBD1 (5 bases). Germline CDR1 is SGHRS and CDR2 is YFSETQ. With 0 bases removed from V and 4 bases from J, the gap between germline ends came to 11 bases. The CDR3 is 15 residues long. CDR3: CASSLDRNPYNEQFF. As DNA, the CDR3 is TGCGCCAGCAGCTTGGACAGGAATCCTTACAATGAGCAGTTCTTC.

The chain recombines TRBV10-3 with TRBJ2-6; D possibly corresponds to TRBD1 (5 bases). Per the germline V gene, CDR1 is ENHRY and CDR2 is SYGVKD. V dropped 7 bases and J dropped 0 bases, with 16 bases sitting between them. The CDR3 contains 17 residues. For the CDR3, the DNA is TGTGCCATCAACCCAGGGTTCGCGGACTCTGGGGCCAACGTCCTGACTTTC. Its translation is CAINPGFADSGANVLTF.

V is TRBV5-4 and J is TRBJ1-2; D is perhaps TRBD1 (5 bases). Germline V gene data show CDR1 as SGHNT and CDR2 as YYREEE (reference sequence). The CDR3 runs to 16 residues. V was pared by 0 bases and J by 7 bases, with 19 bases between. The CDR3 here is CASSLAGREGQGGYTF. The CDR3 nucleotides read TGTGCCAGCAGCTTGGCAGGCAGGGAGGGGCAAGGTGGCTACACCTTC.

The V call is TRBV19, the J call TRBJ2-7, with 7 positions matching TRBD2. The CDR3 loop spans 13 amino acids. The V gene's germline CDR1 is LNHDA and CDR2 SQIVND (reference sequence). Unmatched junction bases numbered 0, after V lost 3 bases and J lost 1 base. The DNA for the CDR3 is TGTGCCAGTAGTATGCGGGGGTCCTACGAGCAGTACTTC. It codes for CASSMRGSYEQYF.

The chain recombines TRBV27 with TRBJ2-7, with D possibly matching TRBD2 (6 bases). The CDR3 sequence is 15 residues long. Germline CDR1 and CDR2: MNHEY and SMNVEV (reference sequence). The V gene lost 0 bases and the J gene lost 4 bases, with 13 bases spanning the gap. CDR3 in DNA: TGTGCCAGCAGTTTATCGTATGGTAGCGGATACGAGCAGTACTTC. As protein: CASSLSYGSGYEQYF.

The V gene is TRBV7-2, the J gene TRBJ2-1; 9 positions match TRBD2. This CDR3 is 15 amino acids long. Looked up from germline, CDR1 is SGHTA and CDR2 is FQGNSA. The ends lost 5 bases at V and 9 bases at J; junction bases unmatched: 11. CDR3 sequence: CASSTQREAGGEQFF. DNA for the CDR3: TGTGCCAGCAGCACACAGCGGGAGGCCGGGGGTGAGCAGTTCTTC.

The CDR3 nucleotides read TGTGCCAGCAGCACTGGACTAGCGGCAAACACCGGGGAGCTGTTTTTT. Encoded protein: CASSTGLAANTGELFF. The gene calls are TRBV7-7 and TRBJ2-2; TRBD2 matches 10 bases. Unmatched junction bases numbered 5, after V lost 5 bases and J lost 2 bases. This CDR3 comprises 16 residues. Looked up from germline, CDR1 is SSHAT and CDR2 is FNYEAQ (reference sequence).

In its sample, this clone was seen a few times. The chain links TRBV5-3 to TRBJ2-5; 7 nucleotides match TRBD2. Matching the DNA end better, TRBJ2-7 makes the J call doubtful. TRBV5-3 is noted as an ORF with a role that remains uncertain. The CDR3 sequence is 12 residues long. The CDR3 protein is CAWPRERGEQYF. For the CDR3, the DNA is TGTGCCTGGCCGCGGGAGCGCGGCGAGCAGTACTTC.

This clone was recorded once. The CDR3 sequence: CASSLRGIDEQYF. CDR3 nucleotide sequence: TGTGCCAGCAGTCTCCGGGGGATAGACGAGCAGTACTTC. This chain connects TRBV28 to TRBJ2-7, with D maybe TRBD2 (6 bases). V was trimmed by 5 bases and J by 5 bases, leaving 13 bases between them. The CDR3 length is 13 residues. The V gene's germline CDR1 is MDHEN and CDR2 SYDVKM.

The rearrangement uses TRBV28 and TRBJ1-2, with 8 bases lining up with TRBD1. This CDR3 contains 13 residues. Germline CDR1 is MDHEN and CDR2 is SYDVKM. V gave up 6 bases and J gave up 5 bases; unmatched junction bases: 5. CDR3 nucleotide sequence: TGTGCCAGCAGCCCCACAGGGGGTTATGGCTACACCTTC. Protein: CASSPTGGYGYTF.

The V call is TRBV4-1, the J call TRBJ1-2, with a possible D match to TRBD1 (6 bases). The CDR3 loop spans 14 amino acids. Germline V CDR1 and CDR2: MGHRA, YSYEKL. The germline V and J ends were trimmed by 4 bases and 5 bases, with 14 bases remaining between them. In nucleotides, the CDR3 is TGCGCCAGCAGCCGGGGGGGCGCCGGGTATGGCTACACCTTC. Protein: CASSRGGAGYGYTF.

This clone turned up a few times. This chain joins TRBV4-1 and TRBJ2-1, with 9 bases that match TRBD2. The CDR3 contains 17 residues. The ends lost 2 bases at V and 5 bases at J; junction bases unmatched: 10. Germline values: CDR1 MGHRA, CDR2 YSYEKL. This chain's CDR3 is CASSQRSEREVHNEQFF. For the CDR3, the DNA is TGCGCCAGCAGCCAACGATCGGAGCGGGAGGTCCACAATGAGCAGTTCTTC.

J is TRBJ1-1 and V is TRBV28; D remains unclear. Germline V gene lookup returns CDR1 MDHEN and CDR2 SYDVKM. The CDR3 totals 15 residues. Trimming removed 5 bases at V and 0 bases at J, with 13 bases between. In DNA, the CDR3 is TGTGCCAGCAGTACCATGGGCGGGGTGAACACTGAAGCTTTCTTT. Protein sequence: CASSTMGGVNTEAFF.

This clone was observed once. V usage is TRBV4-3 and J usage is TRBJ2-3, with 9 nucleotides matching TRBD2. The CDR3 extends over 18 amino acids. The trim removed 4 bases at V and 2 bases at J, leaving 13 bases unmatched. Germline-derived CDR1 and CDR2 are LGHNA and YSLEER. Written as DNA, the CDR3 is TGCGCCAGCAGCCCCGAGGTAGCGGGAGAGGGGCTCACAGATACGCAGTATTTT. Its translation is CASSPEVAGEGLTDTQYF.

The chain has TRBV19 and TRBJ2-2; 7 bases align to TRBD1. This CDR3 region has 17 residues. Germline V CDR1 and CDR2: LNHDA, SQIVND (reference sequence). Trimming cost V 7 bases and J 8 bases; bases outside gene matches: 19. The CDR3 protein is CASTPGQRTDFGGELFF. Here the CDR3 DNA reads TGTGCCAGTACCCCGGGACAGAGGACAGACTTCGGTGGGGAGCTGTTTTTT.